These T cell receptor beta chains were read from a single sample in a study of Graves' ophthalmopathy and Graves' hyperthyroidism. TCRdb re-analysed the multiplex PCR reads in MiXCR, keeping a single row per CDR3 protein. The sample shows around 590,000 distinct CDR3 sequences, roughly 39% of them seen only once. The sample comprised peripheral blood or thyroid tissue (not recorded which). All receptors derive from an adult man with Graves' hyperthyroidism. Both conserved end residues are part of each CDR3. The D gene is left open where the match is weak. Rows may omit the clone size; those that give it use once, few, many or a size class.

j_call,clone_size,v_call,d_call,cdr3_nt,cdr3_aa
TRBJ1-1,NA,TRBV5-1,NA,TGCGCCAGCAGCTTGGGAGCCGGATATGAAGCTTTCTTT,CASSLGAGYEAFF
TRBJ2-7,many,TRBV7-9,TRBD2,TGTGCCAGCAGTCGCACCGGGACTAGCGGGAGATACGAGCAGTACTTC,CASSRTGTSGRYEQYF
TRBJ2-7,NA,TRBV7-8,TRBD1,TGCGCCAGCAGCCAAGAGGGACAGGGTCCCTACGAGCAGTACTTC,CASSQEGQGPYEQYF
TRBJ2-5,NA,TRBV5-1,NA,TGCGCCAGCAGCTTGGGACAGCTTTTACAAGAGACCCAGTACTTC,CASSLGQLLQETQYF
TRBJ2-5,many,TRBV2,NA,TGTGCCAGCAGTGAAGCGTCAGGGTCGGAGACCCAGTACTTC,CASSEASGSETQYF
TRBJ1-1,many,TRBV12-3/TRBV12-4,NA,TGTGCCAGCAGGGGGGACGGGGCGGACACTGAAGCTTTCTTT,CASRGDGADTEAFF
TRBJ1-5,NA,TRBV6-5,NA,TGTGCCAGCAGTGAAGGGCCCCTACAGCCCCAGCATTTT,CASSEGPLQPQHF
TRBJ1-6,many,TRBV7-9,TRBD1,TGTGCCAGCAGCTTATCAGGGGGGCAAGGATCACCCCTCCACTTT,CASSLSGGQGSPLHF
TRBJ2-7,many,TRBV5-8,NA,TGTGCCAGCAGCGAGGACATTTCCTACGAGCAGTACTTC,CASSEDISYEQYF
TRBJ1-2,many,TRBV2,TRBD1,TGTGCCGACAGGGTTTTGGACAGTGTTTATGGCTACACCTTC,CADRVLDSVYGYTF
TRBJ2-2,NA,TRBV20-1,TRBD2,TGCAGTGCTCTTAAACTAGCGGGGGTAAACACCGGGGAGCCGTTTTTT,CSALKLAGVNTGEPFF
TRBJ1-6,few,TRBV5-1,NA,TGCGCCAGCAGCTTGGGATCCGGGGGTGCGAATTCACCCCTCCACTTT,CASSLGSGGANSPLHF
TRBJ2-7,NA,TRBV5-4,NA,TGTGCCAGCAGCTTGTTCCTAGACCCCTACGAGCAGTACTTC,CASSLFLDPYEQYF
TRBJ2-2,many,TRBV7-9,TRBD2,TGTGCCAGCGGCTGGGGGGGGGTAGGAAACACCGGGGAGCTGTTTTTT,CASGWGGVGNTGELFF
TRBJ2-6,many,TRBV12-3/TRBV12-4,NA,TGTGCCAGCAGTTTAAGGGGGGAAGTTTTTGGGGCCAACGTCCTGACTTTC,CASSLRGEVFGANVLTF
TRBJ2-7,many,TRBV25-1,TRBD1,TGTGCCAGCACCGTCGCCGGGACAGGGGGCAACGAGCAGTACTTC,CASTVAGTGGNEQYF
TRBJ2-1,few,TRBV10-3,TRBD2,TGTGCCGCCGGGACTAGCTTGAATGAGCAGTTCTTC,CAAGTSLNEQFF
TRBJ2-7,once,TRBV20-1,TRBD2,TGCAGTGCTAGAGCCCACGGGGTAGCGGGCCCCCCCTACGAGCAGTACTTC,CSARAHGVAGPPYEQYF
TRBJ1-2,many,TRBV9,TRBD1,TGTGCCAGCACCCGGACAGGTGGCTATGGCTACACCTTC,CASTRTGGYGYTF
TRBJ1-4,NA,TRBV10-3,NA,TGTGCCAGCAGTTACGATGAAAAACTGTTTTTT,CASSYDEKLFF
TRBJ1-2,NA,TRBV2,TRBD1,TGTGCCAGCAGTGCGACAGGGTTGGGTGGCTACACCTTC,CASSATGLGGYTF
TRBJ1-2,NA,TRBV29-1,NA,TGCAGCGTTGATTTAGGGCAGGGCTATGGCTACACCTTC,CSVDLGQGYGYTF
TRBJ2-2,NA,TRBV7-2,NA,TGTGCCAGCAGCCAAGCTGAAAGGGTCACCGGGGAGCTGTTTTTT,CASSQAERVTGELFF
TRBJ1-6,NA,TRBV20-1,TRBD1,TGCAGTGCTAGTAAGGACAGGAGTAATTCACCCCTCCACTTT,CSASKDRSNSPLHF
TRBJ2-7,many,TRBV11-2,TRBD2,TGTGCCAGCAGCTTAACGCGGGGGTCCTACGAGCAGTACTTC,CASSLTRGSYEQYF